These 25 T cell receptor beta chains originate from one sample sequenced in a study of CD8+CD57+ T cells in acquired aplastic anemia. The patients chosen for sequencing had shown expansion of CD8+CD57+ cells (detected by flow cytometry). Profiling that covered TCR beta VDJ and CDR3 relied on genomic DNA as its template. TCRdb processed the reads anew with MiXCR; each CDR3 protein has one entry. The table lists around 200,000 distinct CDR3 sequences, roughly 50% of them singletons. Material: sorted CD4+, CD8+, or CD8+CD57+ T cells (not recorded which) from PBMCs. These receptors were collected from a human donor with aplastic anemia.

The chain is built from TRBV19 and TRBJ2-5, with a weak D call TRBD1 (6 bases). Germline CDR1 and CDR2: LNHDA and SQIVND (reference sequence). V shed 6 bases and J shed 0 bases, with 11 bases lying between them. This CDR3 spans 14 amino acids. The CDR3 DNA sequence: TGTGCCAGTAGATCGACAGGACACCAAGAGACCCAGTACTTC. Translation: CASRSTGHQETQYF.

The chain links TRBV29-1 to TRBJ2-7; D is undetermined. Germline V lookup: CDR1 SQVTM, CDR2 ANQGSEA. The V and J ends lost 6 bases and 6 bases respectively, with 15 bases between them. The CDR3 runs to 12 residues. The DNA for the CDR3 is TGCAGCGTCGCCGGGCCCCTGGGCGAGCAGTACTTC. Translated, it gives CSVAGPLGEQYF.

J is TRBJ2-1 and V is TRBV10-3, with TRBD2 matching over 14 bases. There are 14 residues in the CDR3. V dropped 6 bases and J dropped 8; count of bases not matched to a gene: 3. Germline assignment: CDR1 ENHRY and CDR2 SYGVKD. CDR3: CAISRLAGGDEQFF. DNA for the CDR3: TGTGCCATCAGCCGACTAGCGGGAGGGGATGAGCAGTTCTTC.

Many counts were recorded for this clonotype. This rearrangement joins TRBV7-9 to TRBJ2-7; D assignment may be TRBD1 or TRBD2 (5 bases each). The V gene lost 5 bases and the J gene lost 3 bases, with 17 bases spanning the gap. The CDR3 spans 15 residues. Germline CDR1 reads SEHNR; CDR2 reads FQNEAQ (reference sequence). CDR3 amino acids: CASSRFGAPSYEQYF. CDR3 in DNA: TGTGCCAGCAGCCGGTTCGGGGCTCCAAGCTACGAGCAGTACTTC.

This rearrangement joins TRBV7-9 to TRBJ2-7, with D hard to call. The CDR3 totals 13 residues. Trimming pared 8 bases from V and 1 base from J, leaving 12 bases between. The germline CDR1 and CDR2 sequences are SEHNR and FQNEAQ (reference sequence). CDR3 region: CASGPRVSYEQYF. Written as DNA, the CDR3 is TGTGCCAGCGGGCCTAGGGTTTCCTACGAGCAGTACTTC.

Many counts were recorded for this clonotype. The chain has TRBV5-4 and TRBJ2-3, with D tentatively TRBD2 (5 bases). In germline, CDR1 is SGHNT, CDR2 YYREEE (reference sequence). Trimming removed 8 bases from V and 8 bases from J, with 27 bases in between. CDR3 length equals 16 residues. The CDR3 region has the DNA TGTGCCAGACTAGACCTAACGGTTCCTCTGTTTCGTACGCAGTATTTT. Protein product: CARLDLTVPLFRTQYF.

Here the CDR3 reads CSVADKRSGSPLHF. The CDR3 DNA reads TGCAGCGTTGCCGACAAGAGGTCGGGTTCACCCCTCCACTTT. The chain has TRBV29-1 and TRBJ1-6; D unresolved. The germline V gene encodes CDR1 SQVTM and CDR2 ANQGSEA. This CDR3 is built from 14 residues. The germline V and J ends were trimmed by 4 bases and 9 bases, with 16 bases remaining between them. Supplemented by reference TRBV29-1 and TRBJ1-6, the full variable domain reads SAVISQKPSRDICQRGTSLTIQCQVDSQVTMMFWYRQQPGQSLTLIATANQGSEATYESGFVIDKFPISRPNLTFSTLTVSNMSPEDSSIYLCSVADKRSGSPLHFGNGTRLTVT.

This clonotype was counted many times. V and J are TRBV6-1 and TRBJ1-3; possible D gene TRBD1, 5 bases. V lost 1 base and J 7 bases, leaving 8 bases between the germline ends. This CDR3 is built from 13 residues. Germline assignment: CDR1 MNHNS and CDR2 SASEGT. CDR3: CASSEVQENTIYF. In DNA form, the CDR3 reads TGTGCCAGCAGTGAAGTACAGGAGAACACCATATATTTT.

This chain uses TRBV10-1 with TRBJ1-2; D gene unclear. V lost 2 bases to trimming and J lost 4 bases, with 14 bases between them. The germline V gene encodes CDR1 WNHNN and CDR2 SYGVQD (reference sequence). The CDR3 is made up of 15 amino acids. The CDR3 DNA is TGCGCCAGCAGTGAGGCAGGCTCCACCTTCTATGGCTACACCTTC. It codes for CASSEAGSTFYGYTF.

The table lists this clonotype with a few counts. The rearrangement links TRBV27 to TRBJ2-5, with D maybe TRBD2 (7 bases). V lost 4 bases to trimming and J lost 4 bases, with 13 bases between them. Germline V gene sequence: CDR1 MNHEY, CDR2 SMNVEV (reference sequence). This CDR3 spans 14 amino acids. The CDR3 nucleotides read TGTGCCAGCAGTTCTAGAGGGGGGGTAGAGACCCAGTACTTC. It translates to CASSSRGGVETQYF.

This rearrangement joins TRBV5-4 to TRBJ2-2, with D maybe TRBD2 (6 bases). Trimming removed 5 bases from V and 2 bases from J, with 16 bases in between. From germline, CDR1 is SGHNT and CDR2 YYREEE (reference sequence). The CDR3 contains 16 residues. The CDR3 coding sequence is TGTGCCAGCAGGGCCGGGACTTCTCTAAACACCGGGGAGCTGTTTTTT. Its translation: CASRAGTSLNTGELFF.

The chain employs TRBV15 and TRBJ2-7, with D unresolved. V lost 8 bases, J lost 0 bases, and 11 bases lay in between. CDR1 and CDR2 (germline): LNHNV, YYDKDF (reference sequence). The CDR3 sequence is 13 residues long. The CDR3 loop is CATENDFSYEQYF. Here the CDR3 DNA reads TGTGCCACCGAGAACGACTTCTCCTACGAGCAGTACTTC.

This clonotype was observed a few times. The chain employs TRBV7-3 and TRBJ2-7, with D unclear. The better agreement between TRBJ2-1 and the DNA end casts doubt on the J call. CDR3 length equals 12 residues. Germline V gene data show CDR1 as SGHTA and CDR2 as FQGTGA. The CDR3 sequence: CASSPEQVEQFF. In DNA, the CDR3 is TGTGCCAGCAGCCCAGAGCAAGTTGAGCAGTTCTTC.

The chain carries TRBV19 and TRBJ2-3; tentatively, D is TRBD2 (5 bases). Trimming removed 5 bases from V and 4 bases from J, with 7 bases in between. The germline V gene encodes CDR1 LNHDA and CDR2 SQIVND (reference sequence). This CDR3 region has 12 residues. CDR3 in DNA: TGTGCCAGTAGTTTCGGGGCAGATACGCAGTATTTT. This encodes CASSFGADTQYF.

The sample holds many counts of this clonotype. This chain joins TRBV10-3 and TRBJ2-7, with 7 bases that match TRBD1. Unmatched junction bases numbered 6, after V lost 10 bases and J lost 3 bases. Per germline, CDR1 ENHRY and CDR2 SYGVKD. The CDR3 is 12 residues long. CDR3 sequence reads: CATRQGLYEQYF. DNA of the CDR3: TGTGCCACCCGACAGGGTCTCTACGAGCAGTACTTC.

This clonotype appeared many times. The chain is built from TRBV29-1 and TRBJ2-3; 13 nucleotides agree with TRBD2. CDR1 is SQVTM, CDR2 ANQGSEA, per germline. This CDR3 is 15 amino acids long. Trimming at V came to 3 bases and at J to 1 base, leaving 1 base not matched to a gene. The DNA for the CDR3 is TGCAGCGTTGATGGACTAGCGGGGGGCACAGATACGCAGTATTTT. Protein sequence: CSVDGLAGGTDTQYF.

This clonotype occurred many times. J is TRBJ2-1 and V is TRBV12-3 or TRBV12-4; 10 bases match TRBD2. V lost 6 bases to trimming and J lost 4 bases; unmatched junction nucleotides: 9. The CDR3 length is 16 residues. CDR3 amino acids: CASSPSIAGGYNEQFF. The CDR3 DNA is TGTGCCAGCAGCCCTAGTATAGCGGGGGGTTACAATGAGCAGTTCTTC.

This clonotype was detected many times. The chain carries TRBV29-1 and TRBJ2-3, with 8 bases matching TRBD1. The CDR3 contains 14 residues. The J segment lost 2 bases and the V segment lost 4 bases, leaving 5 bases of the junction unmatched. Germline V gene sequence: CDR1 SQVTM, CDR2 ANQGSEA. In DNA form, the CDR3 reads TGCAGCGTTGTACGGGACAGGAACACAGATACGCAGTATTTT. Its translation is CSVVRDRNTDTQYF.

This clonotype was recorded once. CDR3 in amino acids: CASSLEGTNGYTF. As DNA, the CDR3 is TGTGCCAGCAGCTTAGAAGGGACAAATGGCTACACCTTC. The V call is TRBV7-2, the J call TRBJ1-2; maybe TRBD1 (6 bases). The CDR3 has 13 amino acids. V was cut by 1 base and J by 6 bases, with 9 bases left in between. CDR1 SGHTA and CDR2 FQGNSA come from the germline V gene. The full variable domain, in which reference TRBV7-2 and TRBJ1-2 provide the parts outside the CDR3, is GAGVSQSPSNKVTEKGKDVELRCDPISGHTALYWYRQSLGQGLEFLIYFQGNSAPDKSGLPSDRFSAERTGGSVSTLTIQRTQQEDSAVYLCASSLEGTNGYTFGSGTRLTVV.

The V call is TRBV2, the J call TRBJ1-6; 11 nucleotides line up with TRBD1. The CDR3 contains 16 residues. In germline, CDR1 is SNHLY, CDR2 FYNNEI. The V and J ends lost 3 bases and 7 bases, in that order; junction bases with no gene match: 5. The CDR3: CASSDGTGGRNSPLHF. CDR3 nucleotides: TGTGCCAGCAGTGATGGGACAGGGGGTAGAAATTCACCCCTCCACTTT.

This chain connects TRBV9 to TRBJ2-4, with 10 bases aligning to TRBD2. The CDR3 covers 17 residues. Germline CDR1 and CDR2: SGDLS and YYNGEE. J lost 3 bases, V lost 4 bases, and 10 bases had no gene match. The CDR3 DNA reads as TGTGCCAGCAGCCCCCAAGTAGCGGGGGGTCACAAAAACATTCAGTACTTC. It codes for CASSPQVAGGHKNIQYF. Looking up the rest from reference TRBV9 and TRBJ2-4 gives the full variable domain: DSGVTQTPKHLITATGQRVTLRCSPRSGDLSVYWYQQSLDQGLQFLIQYYNGEERAKGNILERFSAQQFPDLHSELNLSSLELGDSALYFCASSPQVAGGHKNIQYFGAGTRLSVL.

J is TRBJ1-6 and V is TRBV7-9; D remains ambiguous. The CDR3 is made up of 13 amino acids. Trimming removed 5 bases at V and 10 bases at J, with 12 bases between. Germline lookup yields CDR1 SEHNR and CDR2 FQNEAQ (reference sequence). The CDR3 DNA reads as TGTGCCAGCAGCCTCACACCTGGATCACCCCTCCACTTT. As protein: CASSLTPGSPLHF.

This clonotype turned up a few times. CDR3 nucleotides: TGTGCGAGTGGGGGGGCCGACCAAGAGACCCAGTACTTC. Encoded protein: CASGGADQETQYF. The chain uses TRBV3-1 and TRBJ2-5; D perhaps matches TRBD2 (7 bases). The CDR3 sequence is 13 residues long. Germline assignment: CDR1 LGHDT and CDR2 YNNKEL (reference sequence).

V is TRBV5-1 and J is TRBJ2-3, with D maybe TRBD1 (5 bases). This CDR3 spans 16 amino acids. Trimming took 0 bases from V and 2 from J, leaving 13 bases between them. Per the germline V gene, CDR1 is SGHRS and CDR2 is YFSETQ. This chain's CDR3 is CASSLAPAGNTDTQYF. The CDR3, as DNA: TGCGCCAGCAGCTTGGCCCCTGCAGGGAACACAGATACGCAGTATTTT.

The sample holds many counts of this clonotype. The V and J genes are TRBV6-1 and TRBJ2-3, with 10 bases that match TRBD2. This CDR3 has 14 amino acids. The trim removed 4 bases at V and 7 bases at J, leaving 5 bases unmatched. Per the germline V gene, CDR1 is MNHNS and CDR2 is SASEGT. CDR3 protein: CASSASGGVNTQYF. In nucleotides, the CDR3 is TGTGCCAGCAGTGCGAGCGGGGGGGTAAATACGCAGTATTTT.